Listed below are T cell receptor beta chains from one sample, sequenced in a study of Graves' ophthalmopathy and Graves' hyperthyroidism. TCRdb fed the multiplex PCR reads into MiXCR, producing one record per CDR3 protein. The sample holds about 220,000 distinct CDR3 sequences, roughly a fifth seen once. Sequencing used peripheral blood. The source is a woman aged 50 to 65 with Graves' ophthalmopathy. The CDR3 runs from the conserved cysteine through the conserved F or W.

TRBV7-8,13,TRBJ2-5,CASSKPTAETQYF
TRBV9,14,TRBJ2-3,CASSVASSTDTQYF
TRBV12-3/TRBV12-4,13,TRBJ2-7,CASSLAHSYEQYF
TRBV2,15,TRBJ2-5,CASSAGTAYQETQYF
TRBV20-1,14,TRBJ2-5,CSASRAGGEETQYF
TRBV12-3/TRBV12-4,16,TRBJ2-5,CASSLRSRGRGETQYF
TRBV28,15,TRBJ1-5,CASSLIRDSNQPQHF
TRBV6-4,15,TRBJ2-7,CASSTSGSSMHEQYF
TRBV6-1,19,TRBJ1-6,CASSRRPYSDTPYNSPLHF
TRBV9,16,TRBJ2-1,CASSVIDSSSYNEQFF
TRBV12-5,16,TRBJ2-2,CASGSGRWDESGELFF
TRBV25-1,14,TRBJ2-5,CASSQTGGAETQYF
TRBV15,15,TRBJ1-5,CATSREYDSNQPQHF
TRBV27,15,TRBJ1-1,CASSLLAPGGTEAFF
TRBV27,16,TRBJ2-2,CASSLWGNRGAGELFF
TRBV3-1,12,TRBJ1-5,CASSQERQPQHF
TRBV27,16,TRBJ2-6,CASSINTGAGANVLTF
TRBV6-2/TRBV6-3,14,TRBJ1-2,CATQPARGGYGYTF
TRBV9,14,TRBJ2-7,CASSESGSAYEQYF
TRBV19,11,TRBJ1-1,CASSMGEEAFF
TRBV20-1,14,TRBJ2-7,CSAIAGGPSYEQYF
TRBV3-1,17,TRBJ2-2,CASSQVSAGVGTGELFF
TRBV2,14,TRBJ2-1,CANSLAGMFNEQFF
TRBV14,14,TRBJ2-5,CASSPGHIRETQYF
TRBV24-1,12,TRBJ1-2,CATSDSNQGYTF
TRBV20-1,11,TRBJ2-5,CSPEYQETQYF
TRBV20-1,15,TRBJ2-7,CSARDRVGGSYEQYF
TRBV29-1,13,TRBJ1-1,CSVEVQQGAEAFF
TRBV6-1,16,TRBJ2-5,CASSEAPGGVGETQYF
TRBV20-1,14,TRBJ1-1,CSARDPASNTEAFF
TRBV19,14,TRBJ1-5,CASTKRNVGQPQHF
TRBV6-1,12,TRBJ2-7,CASSVYTGEQYF
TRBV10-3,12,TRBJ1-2,CAISRDGYGYTF
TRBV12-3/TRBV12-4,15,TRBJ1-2,CASSPSETPNYGYTF
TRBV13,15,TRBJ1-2,CASSLGRQANYGYTF
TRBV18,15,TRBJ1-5,CASQDSVGSNQPQHF
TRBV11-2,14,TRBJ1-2,CASSSIQSNYGYTF
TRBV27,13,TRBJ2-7,CASTGPPSYEQYF
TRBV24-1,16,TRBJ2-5,CATSEFAGTERETQYF
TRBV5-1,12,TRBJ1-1,CASSFGTEEAFF
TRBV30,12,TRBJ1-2,CAWSTEPYGYTF
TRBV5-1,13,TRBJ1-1,CASSLNGGTEASF
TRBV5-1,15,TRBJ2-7,CASSLGRGQAYEQYF
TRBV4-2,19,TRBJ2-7,CASSQDPSGRIRGGYEQYF
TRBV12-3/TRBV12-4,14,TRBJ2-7,CASRGTSGSYEQYF
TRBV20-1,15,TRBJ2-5,CSADSGTGVVKTQYF
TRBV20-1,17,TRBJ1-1,CSARDINRDRRGTEAFF
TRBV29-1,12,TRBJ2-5,CSVQGLGETQYF